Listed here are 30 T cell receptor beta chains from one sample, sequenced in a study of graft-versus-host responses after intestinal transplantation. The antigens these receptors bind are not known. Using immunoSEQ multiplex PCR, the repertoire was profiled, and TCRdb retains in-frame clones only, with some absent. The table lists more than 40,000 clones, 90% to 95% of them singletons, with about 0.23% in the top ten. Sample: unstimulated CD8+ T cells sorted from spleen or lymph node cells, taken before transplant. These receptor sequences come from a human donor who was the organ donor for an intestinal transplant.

CDR3 loop: CASSEASTYEQYF. The DNA for the CDR3 is TGTGCCAGCAGTGAAGCAAGTACCTACGAGCAGTACTTC. V gene TRBV6-1 combines with J gene TRBJ2-5; no reliable D call. The end of the DNA is better explained by TRBJ2-7, so the J call may be wrong. CDR3 length: 13 residues. Germline assignment: CDR1 MNHNS and CDR2 SASEGT.

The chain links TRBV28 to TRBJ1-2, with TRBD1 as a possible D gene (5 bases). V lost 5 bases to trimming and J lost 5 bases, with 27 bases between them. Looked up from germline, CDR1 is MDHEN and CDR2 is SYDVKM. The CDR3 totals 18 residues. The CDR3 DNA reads TGTGCCAGCAGTCCAAACTGGGGATTGACAGCGGAGGCTTATGGCTACACCTTC. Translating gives CASSPNWGLTAEAYGYTF.

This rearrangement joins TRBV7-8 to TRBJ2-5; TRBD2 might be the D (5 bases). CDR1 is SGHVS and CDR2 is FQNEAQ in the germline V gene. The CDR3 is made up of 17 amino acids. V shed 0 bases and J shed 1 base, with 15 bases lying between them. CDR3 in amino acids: CASSLASSGSCQETQYF. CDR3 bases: TGTGCCAGCAGCTTAGCGTCGAGCGGTTCGTGCCAAGAGACCCAGTACTTC.

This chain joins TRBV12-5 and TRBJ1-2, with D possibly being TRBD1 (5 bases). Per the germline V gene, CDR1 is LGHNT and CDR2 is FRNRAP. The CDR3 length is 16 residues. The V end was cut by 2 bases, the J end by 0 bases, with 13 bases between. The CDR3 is CASGLPPDITNYGYTF. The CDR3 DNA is TGTGCTAGTGGTTTGCCCCCGGACATCACTAACTATGGCTACACCTTC.

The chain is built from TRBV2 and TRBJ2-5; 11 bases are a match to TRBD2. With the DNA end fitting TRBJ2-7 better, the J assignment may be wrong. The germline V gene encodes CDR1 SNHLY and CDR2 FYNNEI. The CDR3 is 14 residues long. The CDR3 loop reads CASSVAGGSYEQYF. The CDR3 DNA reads TGTGCCAGCAGTGTAGCGGGGGGGTCCTACGAGCAGTACTTC.

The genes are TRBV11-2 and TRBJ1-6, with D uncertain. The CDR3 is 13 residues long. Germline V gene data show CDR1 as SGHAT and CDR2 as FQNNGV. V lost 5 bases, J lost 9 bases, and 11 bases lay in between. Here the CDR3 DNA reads TGTGCCAGCAGCCTCGAGGCTTCTTCACCCCTCCACTTT. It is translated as CASSLEASSPLHF.

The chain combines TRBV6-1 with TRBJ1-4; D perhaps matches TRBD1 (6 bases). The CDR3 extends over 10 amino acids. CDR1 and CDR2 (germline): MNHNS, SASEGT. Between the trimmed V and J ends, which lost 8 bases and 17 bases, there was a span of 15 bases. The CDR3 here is CASGGQSPFF. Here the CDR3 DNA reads TGTGCCAGCGGGGGGCAGTCTCCTTTTTTT.

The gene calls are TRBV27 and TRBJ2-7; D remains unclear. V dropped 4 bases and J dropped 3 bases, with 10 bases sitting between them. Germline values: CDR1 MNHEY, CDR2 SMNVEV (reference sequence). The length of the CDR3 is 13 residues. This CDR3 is CASSSTQSYEQYF. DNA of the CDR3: TGTGCCAGCAGTTCAACCCAGAGCTACGAGCAGTACTTC.

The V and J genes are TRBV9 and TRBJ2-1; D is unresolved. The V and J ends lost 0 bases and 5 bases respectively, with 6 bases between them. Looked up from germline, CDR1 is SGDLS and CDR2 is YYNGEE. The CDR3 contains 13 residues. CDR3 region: CASSVVGHNEQFF. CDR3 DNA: TGTGCCAGCAGCGTAGTAGGACACAATGAGCAGTTCTTC. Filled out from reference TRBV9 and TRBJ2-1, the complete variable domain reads DSGVTQTPKHLITATGQRVTLRCSPRSGDLSVYWYQQSLDQGLQFLIQYYNGEERAKGNILERFSAQQFPDLHSELNLSSLELGDSALYFCASSVVGHNEQFFGPGTRLTVL.

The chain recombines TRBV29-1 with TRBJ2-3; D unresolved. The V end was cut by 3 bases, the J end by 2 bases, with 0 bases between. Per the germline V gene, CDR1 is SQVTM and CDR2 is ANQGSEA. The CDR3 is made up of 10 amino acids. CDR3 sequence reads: CSVDTDTQYF. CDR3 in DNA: TGCAGCGTTGACACAGATACGCAGTATTTT.

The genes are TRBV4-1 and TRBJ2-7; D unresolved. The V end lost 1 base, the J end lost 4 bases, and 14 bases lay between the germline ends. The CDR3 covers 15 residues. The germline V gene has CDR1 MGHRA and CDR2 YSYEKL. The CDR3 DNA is TGCGCCAGCAGCCAAGTCGTAGGAAATGGGTACGAGCAGTACTTC. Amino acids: CASSQVVGNGYEQYF.

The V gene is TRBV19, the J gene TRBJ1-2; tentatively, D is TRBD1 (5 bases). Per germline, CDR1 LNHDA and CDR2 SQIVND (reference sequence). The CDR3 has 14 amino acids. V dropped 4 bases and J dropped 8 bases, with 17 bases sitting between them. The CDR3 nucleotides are TGTGCCAGTAGTAGCCCAGGGAAGCTGGAGGGCTACACCTTC. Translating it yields CASSSPGKLEGYTF. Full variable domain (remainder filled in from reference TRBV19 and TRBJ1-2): DGGITQSPKYLFRKEGQNVTLSCEQNLNHDAMYWYRQDPGQGLRLIYYSQIVNDFQKGDIAEGYSVSREKKESFPLTVTSAQKNPTAFYLCASSSPGKLEGYTFGSGTRLTVV.

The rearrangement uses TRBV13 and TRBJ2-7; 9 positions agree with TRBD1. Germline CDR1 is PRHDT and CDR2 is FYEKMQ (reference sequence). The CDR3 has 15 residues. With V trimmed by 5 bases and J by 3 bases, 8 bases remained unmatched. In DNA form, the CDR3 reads TGTGCCAGCAGCCAAGGGACAGGGTTTCTCTACGAGCAGTACTTC. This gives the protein CASSQGTGFLYEQYF.

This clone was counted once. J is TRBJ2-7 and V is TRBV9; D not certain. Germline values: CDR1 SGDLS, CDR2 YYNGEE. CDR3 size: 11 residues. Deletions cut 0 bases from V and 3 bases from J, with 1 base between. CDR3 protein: CASSVGYEQYF. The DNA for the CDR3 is TGTGCCAGCAGCGTAGGCTACGAGCAGTACTTC. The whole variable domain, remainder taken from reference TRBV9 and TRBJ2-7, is DSGVTQTPKHLITATGQRVTLRCSPRSGDLSVYWYQQSLDQGLQFLIQYYNGEERAKGNILERFSAQQFPDLHSELNLSSLELGDSALYFCASSVGYEQYFGPGTRLTVT.

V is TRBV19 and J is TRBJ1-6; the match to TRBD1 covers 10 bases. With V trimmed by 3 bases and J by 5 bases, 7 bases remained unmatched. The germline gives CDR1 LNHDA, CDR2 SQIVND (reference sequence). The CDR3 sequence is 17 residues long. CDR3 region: CASSIGQGVPHNSPLHF. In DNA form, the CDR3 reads TGTGCCAGTAGTATCGGACAGGGGGTGCCCCATAATTCACCCCTCCACTTT. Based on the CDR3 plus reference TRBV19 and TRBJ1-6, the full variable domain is DGGITQSPKYLFRKEGQNVTLSCEQNLNHDAMYWYRQDPGQGLRLIYYSQIVNDFQKGDIAEGYSVSREKKESFPLTVTSAQKNPTAFYLCASSIGQGVPHNSPLHFGNGTRLTVT.

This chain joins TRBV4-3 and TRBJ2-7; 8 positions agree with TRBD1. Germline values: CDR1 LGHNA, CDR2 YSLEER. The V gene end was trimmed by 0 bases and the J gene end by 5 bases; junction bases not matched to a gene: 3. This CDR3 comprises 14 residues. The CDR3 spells CASSQEGTGDEQYF. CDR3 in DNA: TGCGCCAGCAGCCAAGAAGGGACAGGCGACGAGCAGTACTTC.

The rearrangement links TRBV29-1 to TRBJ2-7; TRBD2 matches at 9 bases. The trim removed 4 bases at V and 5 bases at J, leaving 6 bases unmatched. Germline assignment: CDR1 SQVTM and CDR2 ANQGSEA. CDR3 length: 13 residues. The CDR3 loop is CSVGAGGQNEQYF. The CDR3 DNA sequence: TGCAGCGTTGGGGCGGGGGGGCAGAACGAGCAGTACTTC.

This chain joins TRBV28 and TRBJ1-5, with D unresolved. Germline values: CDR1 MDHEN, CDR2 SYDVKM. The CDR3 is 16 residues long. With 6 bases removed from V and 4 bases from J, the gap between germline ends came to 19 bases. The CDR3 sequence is CASSPLVRRDNQPQHF. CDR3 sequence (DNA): TGTGCCAGCAGCCCCCTAGTAAGGAGGGATAATCAGCCCCAGCATTTT. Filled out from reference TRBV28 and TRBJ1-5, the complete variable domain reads DVKVTQSSRYLVKRTGEKVFLECVQDMDHENMFWYRQDPGLGLRLIYFSYDVKMKEKGDIPEGYSVSREKKERFSLILESASTNQTSMYLCASSPLVRRDNQPQHFGDGTRLSIL.

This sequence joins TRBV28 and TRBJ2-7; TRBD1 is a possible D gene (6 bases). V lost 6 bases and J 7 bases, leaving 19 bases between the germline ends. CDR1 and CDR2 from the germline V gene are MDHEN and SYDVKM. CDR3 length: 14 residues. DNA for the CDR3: TGTGCCAGCAGCCACCTGCCAGGGGTGGAGGAGCAGTACTTC. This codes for CASSHLPGVEEQYF.

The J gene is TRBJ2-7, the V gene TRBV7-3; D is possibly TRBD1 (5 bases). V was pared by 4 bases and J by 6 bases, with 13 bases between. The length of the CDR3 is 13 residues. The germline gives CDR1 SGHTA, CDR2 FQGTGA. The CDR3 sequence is CASSSSGSREQYF. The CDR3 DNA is TGTGCCAGCAGCTCCTCAGGGTCACGCGAGCAGTACTTC.

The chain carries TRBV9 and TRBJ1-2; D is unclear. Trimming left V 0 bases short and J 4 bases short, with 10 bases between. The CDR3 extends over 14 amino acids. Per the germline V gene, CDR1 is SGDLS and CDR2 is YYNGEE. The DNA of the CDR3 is TGTGCCAGCAGCGTAGTGTCGGGAAGCTATGGCTACACCTTC. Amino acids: CASSVVSGSYGYTF.

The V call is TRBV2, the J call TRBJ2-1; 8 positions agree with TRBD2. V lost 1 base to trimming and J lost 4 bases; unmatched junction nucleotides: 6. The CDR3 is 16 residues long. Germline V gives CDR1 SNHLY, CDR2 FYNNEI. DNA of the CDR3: TGTGCCAGCAGTGAAGTATTAGCGGGGAGATACAATGAGCAGTTCTTC. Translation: CASSEVLAGRYNEQFF.

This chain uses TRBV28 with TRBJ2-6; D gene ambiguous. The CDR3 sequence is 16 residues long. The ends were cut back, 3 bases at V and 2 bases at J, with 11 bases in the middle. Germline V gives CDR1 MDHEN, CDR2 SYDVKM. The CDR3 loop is CASSFYSLTGANVLTF. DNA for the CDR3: TGTGCCAGCAGTTTCTATAGTTTAACTGGGGCCAACGTCCTGACTTTC.

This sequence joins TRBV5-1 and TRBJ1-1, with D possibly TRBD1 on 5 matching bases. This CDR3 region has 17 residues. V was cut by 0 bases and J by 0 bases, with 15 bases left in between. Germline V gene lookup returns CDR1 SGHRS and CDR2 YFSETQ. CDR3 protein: CASSLGIILTVNTEAFF. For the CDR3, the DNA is TGCGCCAGCAGCTTGGGGATTATACTGACAGTGAACACTGAAGCTTTCTTT.

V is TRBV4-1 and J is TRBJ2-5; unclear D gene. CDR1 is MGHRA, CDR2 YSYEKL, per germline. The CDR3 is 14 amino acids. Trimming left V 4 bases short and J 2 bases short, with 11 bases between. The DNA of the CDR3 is TGCGCCAGCAGCCTACATAGACAACAAGAGACCCAGTACTTC. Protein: CASSLHRQQETQYF.

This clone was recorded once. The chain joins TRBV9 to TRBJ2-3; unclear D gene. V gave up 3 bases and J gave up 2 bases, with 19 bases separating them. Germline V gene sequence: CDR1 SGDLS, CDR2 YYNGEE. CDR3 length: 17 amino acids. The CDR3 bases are TGTGCCAGCAGCGCGAGTTCCAGACTGACGATCACAGATACGCAGTATTTT. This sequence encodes CASSASSRLTITDTQYF.

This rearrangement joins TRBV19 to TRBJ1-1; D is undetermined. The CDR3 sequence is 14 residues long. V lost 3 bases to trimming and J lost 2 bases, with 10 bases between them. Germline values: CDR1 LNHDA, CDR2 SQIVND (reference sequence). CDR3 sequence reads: CASSIMPENTEAFF. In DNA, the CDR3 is TGTGCCAGTAGTATTATGCCTGAAAACACTGAAGCTTTCTTT.

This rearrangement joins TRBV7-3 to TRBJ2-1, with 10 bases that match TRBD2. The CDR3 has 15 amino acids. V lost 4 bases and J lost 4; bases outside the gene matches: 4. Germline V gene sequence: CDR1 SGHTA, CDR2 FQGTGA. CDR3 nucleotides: TGTGCCAGCAGCTCGCTAGCGGGGGATTACAATGAGCAGTTCTTC. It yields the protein CASSSLAGDYNEQFF. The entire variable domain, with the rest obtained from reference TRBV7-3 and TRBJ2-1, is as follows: GAGVSQTPSNKVTEKGKYVELRCDPISGHTALYWYRQSLGQGPEFLIYFQGTGAADDSGLPNDRFFAVRPEGSVSTLKIQRTERGDSAVYLCASSSLAGDYNEQFFGPGTRLTVL.

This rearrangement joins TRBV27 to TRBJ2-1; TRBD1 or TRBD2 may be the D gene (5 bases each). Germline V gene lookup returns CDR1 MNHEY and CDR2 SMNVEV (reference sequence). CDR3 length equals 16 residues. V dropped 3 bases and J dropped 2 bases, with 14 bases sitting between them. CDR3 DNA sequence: TGTGCCAGCAGTTTTGGGACGATGCTGACCTACAATGAGCAGTTCTTC. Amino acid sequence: CASSFGTMLTYNEQFF.

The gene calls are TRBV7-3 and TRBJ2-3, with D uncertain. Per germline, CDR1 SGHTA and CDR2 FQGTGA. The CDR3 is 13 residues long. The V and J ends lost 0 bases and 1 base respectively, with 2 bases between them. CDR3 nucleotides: TGTGCCAGCAGCTTAACCGGCACAGATACGCAGTATTTT. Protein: CASSLTGTDTQYF.